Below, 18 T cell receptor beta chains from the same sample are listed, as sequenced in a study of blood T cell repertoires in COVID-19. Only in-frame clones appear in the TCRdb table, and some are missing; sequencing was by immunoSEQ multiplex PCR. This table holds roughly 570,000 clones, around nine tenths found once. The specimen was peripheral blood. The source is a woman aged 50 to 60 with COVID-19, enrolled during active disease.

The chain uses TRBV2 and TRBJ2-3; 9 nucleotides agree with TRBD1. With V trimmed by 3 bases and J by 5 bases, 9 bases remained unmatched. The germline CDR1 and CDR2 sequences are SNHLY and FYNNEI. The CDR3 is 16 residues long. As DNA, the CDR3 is TGTGCCAGCAGTGAGGATGGGGACAGGGAGATAGATACGCAGTATTTT. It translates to CASSEDGDREIDTQYF.

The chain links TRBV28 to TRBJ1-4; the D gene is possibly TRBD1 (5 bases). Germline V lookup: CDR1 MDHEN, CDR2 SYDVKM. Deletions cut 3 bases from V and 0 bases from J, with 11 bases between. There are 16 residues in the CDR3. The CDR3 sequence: CASSLQGSATNEKLFF. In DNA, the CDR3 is TGTGCCAGCAGTTTGCAGGGATCCGCAACTAATGAAAAACTGTTTTTT.

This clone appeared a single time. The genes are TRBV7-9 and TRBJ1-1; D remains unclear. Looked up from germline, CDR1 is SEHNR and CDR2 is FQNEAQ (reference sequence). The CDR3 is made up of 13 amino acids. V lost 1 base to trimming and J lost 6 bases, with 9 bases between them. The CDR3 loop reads CASSLGGKSEAFF. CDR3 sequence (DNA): TGTGCCAGCAGCTTAGGAGGTAAATCTGAAGCTTTCTTT.

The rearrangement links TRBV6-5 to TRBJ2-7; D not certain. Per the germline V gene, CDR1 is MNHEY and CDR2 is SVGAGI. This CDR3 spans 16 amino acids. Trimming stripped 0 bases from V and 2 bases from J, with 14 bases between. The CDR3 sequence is CASSYSPGRMTYEQYF. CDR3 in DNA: TGTGCCAGCAGTTACTCCCCAGGCAGGATGACCTACGAGCAGTACTTC.

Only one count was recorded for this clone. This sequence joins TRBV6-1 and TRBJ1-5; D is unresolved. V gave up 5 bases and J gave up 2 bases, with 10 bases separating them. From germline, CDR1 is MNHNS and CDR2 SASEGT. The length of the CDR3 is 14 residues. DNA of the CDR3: TGTGCCAGCAGTTTTAGCGGTGGCAATCAGCCCCAGCATTTT. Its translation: CASSFSGGNQPQHF.

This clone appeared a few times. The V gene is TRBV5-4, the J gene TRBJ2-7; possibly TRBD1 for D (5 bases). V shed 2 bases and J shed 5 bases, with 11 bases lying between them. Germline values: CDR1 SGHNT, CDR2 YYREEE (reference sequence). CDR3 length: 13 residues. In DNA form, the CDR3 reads TGTGCCAGCAGCTTCGAAGGGGTGGACGAGCAGTACTTC. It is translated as CASSFEGVDEQYF. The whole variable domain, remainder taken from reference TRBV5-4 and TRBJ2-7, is ETGVTQSPTHLIKTRGQQVTLRCSSQSGHNTVSWYQQALGQGPQFIFQYYREEENGRGNFPPRFSGLQFPNYSSELNVNALELDDSALYLCASSFEGVDEQYFGPGTRLTVT.

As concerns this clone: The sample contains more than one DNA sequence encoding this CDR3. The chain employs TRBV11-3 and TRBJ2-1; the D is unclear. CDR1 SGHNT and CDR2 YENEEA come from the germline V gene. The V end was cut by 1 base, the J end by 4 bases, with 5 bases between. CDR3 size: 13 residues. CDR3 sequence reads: CASSLGGYNEQFF. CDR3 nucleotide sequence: TGTGCCAGCAGCTTAGGCGGATACAATGAGCAGTTCTTC.

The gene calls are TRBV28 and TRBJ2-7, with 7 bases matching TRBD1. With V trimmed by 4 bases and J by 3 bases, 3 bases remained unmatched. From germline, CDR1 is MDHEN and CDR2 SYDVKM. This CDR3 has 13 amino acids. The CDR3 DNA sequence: TGTGCCAGCAGTTATACAGGGGTCTACGAGCAGTACTTC. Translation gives CASSYTGVYEQYF.

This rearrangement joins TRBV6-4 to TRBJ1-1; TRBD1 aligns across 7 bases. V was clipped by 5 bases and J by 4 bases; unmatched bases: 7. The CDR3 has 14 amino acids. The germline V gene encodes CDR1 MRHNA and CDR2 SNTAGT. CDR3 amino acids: CASSSTGVGTEAFF. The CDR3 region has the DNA TGTGCCAGCAGTTCCACAGGGGTGGGCACTGAAGCTTTCTTT.

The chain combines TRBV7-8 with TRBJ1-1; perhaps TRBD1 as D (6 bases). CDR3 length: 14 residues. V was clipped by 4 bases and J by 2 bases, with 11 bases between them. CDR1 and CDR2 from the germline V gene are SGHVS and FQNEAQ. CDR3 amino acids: CASSSRTANTEAFF. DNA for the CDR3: TGTGCCAGCAGCTCACGGACAGCTAACACTGAAGCTTTCTTT.

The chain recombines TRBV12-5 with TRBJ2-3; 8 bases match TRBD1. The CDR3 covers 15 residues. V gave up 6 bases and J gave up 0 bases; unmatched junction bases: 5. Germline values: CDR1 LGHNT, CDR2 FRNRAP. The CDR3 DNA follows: TGTGCTAGTGGCCCGCAGGGGGCGAGCACAGATACGCAGTATTTT. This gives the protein CASGPQGASTDTQYF. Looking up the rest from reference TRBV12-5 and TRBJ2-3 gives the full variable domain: DARVTQTPRHKVTEMGQEVTMRCQPILGHNTVFWYRQTMMQGLELLAYFRNRAPLDDSGMPKDRFSAEMPDATLATLKIQPSEPRDSAVYFCASGPQGASTDTQYFGPGTRLTVL.

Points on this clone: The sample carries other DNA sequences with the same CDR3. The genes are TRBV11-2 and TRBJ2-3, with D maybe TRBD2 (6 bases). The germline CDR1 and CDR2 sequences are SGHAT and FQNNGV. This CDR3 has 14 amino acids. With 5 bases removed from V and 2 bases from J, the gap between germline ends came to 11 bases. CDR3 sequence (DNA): TGTGCCAGCAGCCCACGGGGGACCACAGATACGCAGTATTTT. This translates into CASSPRGTTDTQYF.

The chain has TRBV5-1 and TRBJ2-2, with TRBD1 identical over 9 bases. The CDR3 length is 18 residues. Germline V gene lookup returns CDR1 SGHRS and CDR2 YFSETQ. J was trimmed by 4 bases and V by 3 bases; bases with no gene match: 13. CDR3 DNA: TGCGCCAGCAGCTCAGAAGATTCCGGGACAGGGTTCACCGGGGAGCTGTTTTTT. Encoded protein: CASSSEDSGTGFTGELFF.

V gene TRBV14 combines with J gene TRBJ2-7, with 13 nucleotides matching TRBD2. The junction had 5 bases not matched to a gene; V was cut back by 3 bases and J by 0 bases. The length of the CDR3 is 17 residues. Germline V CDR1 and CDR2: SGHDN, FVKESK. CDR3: CASSQGLAGQNSYEQYF. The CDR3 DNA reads TGTGCCAGCAGCCAGGGACTAGCGGGGCAGAACTCCTACGAGCAGTACTTC.

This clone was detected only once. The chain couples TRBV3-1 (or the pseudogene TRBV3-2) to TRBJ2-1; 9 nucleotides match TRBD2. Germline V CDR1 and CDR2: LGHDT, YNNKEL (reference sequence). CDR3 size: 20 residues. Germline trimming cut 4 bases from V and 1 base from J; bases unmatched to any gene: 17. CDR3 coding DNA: TGTGCCAGCAGCCCGAAGTTGGGGACTAGCCTACAGGTTTCCTACAATGAGCAGTTCTTC. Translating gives CASSPKLGTSLQVSYNEQFF.

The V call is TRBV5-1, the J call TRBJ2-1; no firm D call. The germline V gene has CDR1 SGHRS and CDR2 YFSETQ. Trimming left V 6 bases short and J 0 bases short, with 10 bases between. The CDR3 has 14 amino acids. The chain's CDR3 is CASTWADSYNEQFF. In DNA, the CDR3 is TGCGCCAGCACCTGGGCAGACTCCTACAATGAGCAGTTCTTC.

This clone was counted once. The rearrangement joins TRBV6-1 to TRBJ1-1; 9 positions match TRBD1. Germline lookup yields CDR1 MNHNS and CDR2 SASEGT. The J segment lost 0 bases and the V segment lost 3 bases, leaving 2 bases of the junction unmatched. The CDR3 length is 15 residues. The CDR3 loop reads CASSDGQGMNTEAFF. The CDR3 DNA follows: TGTGCCAGCAGTGATGGACAGGGGATGAACACTGAAGCTTTCTTT.

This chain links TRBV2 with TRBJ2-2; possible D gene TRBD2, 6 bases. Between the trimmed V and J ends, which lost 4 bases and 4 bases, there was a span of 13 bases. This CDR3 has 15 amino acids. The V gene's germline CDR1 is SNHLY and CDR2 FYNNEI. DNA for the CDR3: TGTGCCAGCAGTGGGCAGGGAGGAGTCACCGGGGAGCTGTTTTTT. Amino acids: CASSGQGGVTGELFF. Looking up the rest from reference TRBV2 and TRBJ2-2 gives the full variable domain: EPEVTQTPSHQVTQMGQEVILRCVPISNHLYFYWYRQILGQKVEFLVSFYNNEISEKSEIFDDQFSVERPDGSNFTLKIRSTKLEDSAMYFCASSGQGGVTGELFFGEGSRLTVL.